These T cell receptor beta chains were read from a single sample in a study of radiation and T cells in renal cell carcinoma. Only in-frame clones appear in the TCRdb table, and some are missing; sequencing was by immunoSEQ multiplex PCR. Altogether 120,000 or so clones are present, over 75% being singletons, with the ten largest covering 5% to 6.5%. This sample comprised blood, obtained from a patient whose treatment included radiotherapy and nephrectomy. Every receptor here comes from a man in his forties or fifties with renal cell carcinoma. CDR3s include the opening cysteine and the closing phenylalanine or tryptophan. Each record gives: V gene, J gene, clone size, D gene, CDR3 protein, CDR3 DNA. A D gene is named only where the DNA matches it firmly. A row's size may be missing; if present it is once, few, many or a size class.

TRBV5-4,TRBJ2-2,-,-,CASSISPGTGELFF,TGTGCCAGCAGCATCTCCCCAGGCACCGGGGAGCTGTTTTTT
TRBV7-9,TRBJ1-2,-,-,CASSRTTGGYTF,TGTGCCAGCAGCCGGACTACCGGTGGCTACACCTTC
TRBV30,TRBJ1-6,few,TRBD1,CAWTNPRGSNNSPLHF,TGTGCCTGGACCAACCCCAGGGGGTCCAATAATTCACCCCTCCACTTT
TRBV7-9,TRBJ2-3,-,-,CASTSLRDLRTDTQYF,TGTGCCAGCACCTCACTAAGGGACCTCCGCACAGATACGCAGTATTTT
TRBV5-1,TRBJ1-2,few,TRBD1,CASSPEQGHYGYTF,TGCGCCAGCAGCCCGGAACAGGGGCACTATGGCTACACCTTC
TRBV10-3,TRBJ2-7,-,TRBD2,CAITDGTSGGADNEQYF,TGTGCCATCACTGACGGGACTAGCGGGGGGGCCGACAACGAGCAGTACTTC
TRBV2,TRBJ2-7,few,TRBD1,CASNTGQAYEQYF,TGTGCCAGCAATACGGGACAGGCCTACGAGCAGTACTTC
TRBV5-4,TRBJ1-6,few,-,CASSLSGVSPLHF,TGTGCCAGCAGCTTGAGCGGGGTGTCACCCCTCCACTTT
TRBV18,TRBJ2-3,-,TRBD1,CASSGTESSTDTQYF,TGTGCCAGCTCAGGGACAGAGTCTAGCACAGATACGCAGTATTTT
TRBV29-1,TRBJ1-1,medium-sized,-,CSVREGVNTEAFF,TGCAGCGTCAGGGAGGGGGTGAACACTGAAGCTTTCTTT
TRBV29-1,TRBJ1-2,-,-,CSVEIPVGGYYGYTF,TGCAGCGTTGAAATCCCCGTGGGAGGTTACTATGGCTACACCTTC
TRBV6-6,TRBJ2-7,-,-,CASRASSSYEQYF,TGTGCCAGCAGGGCCTCCTCCTCCTACGAGCAGTACTTC
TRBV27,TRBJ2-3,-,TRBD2,CASSLPEREGSTDTQYF,TGTGCCAGCAGTTTACCAGAGCGGGAGGGGTCTACAGATACGCAGTATTTT
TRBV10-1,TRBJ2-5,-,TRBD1,CASSGTGMGETQYF,TGCGCCAGCAGCGGGACAGGGATGGGGGAGACCCAGTACTTC
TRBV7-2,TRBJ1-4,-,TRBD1,CASSPGQGREKLFF,TGTGCCAGCAGCCCAGGACAGGGTCGAGAAAAACTGTTTTTT
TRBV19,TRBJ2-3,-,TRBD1,CASSRDRGPLTDTQYF,TGTGCCAGTAGTAGGGACAGGGGACCCCTCACAGATACGCAGTATTTT
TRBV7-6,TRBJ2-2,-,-,CASSFTSATGELFF,TGTGCCAGCAGCTTCACGTCCGCCACCGGGGAGCTGTTTTTT
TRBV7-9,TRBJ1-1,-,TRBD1,CASSPRQGKRTEAFF,TGTGCCAGCAGCCCCAGACAGGGTAAACGGACTGAAGCTTTCTTT
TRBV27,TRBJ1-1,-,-,CASSSRQTGGTEAFF,TGTGCCAGCAGTTCCAGACAGACTGGAGGAACTGAAGCTTTCTTT
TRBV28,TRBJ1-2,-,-,CASSTSWTVNYGYTF,TGTGCCAGCAGTACCTCCTGGACAGTCAACTATGGCTACACCTTC
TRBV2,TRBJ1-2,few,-,CASRDLDYGYTF,TGTGCCAGCAGGGACCTGGACTATGGCTACACCTTC
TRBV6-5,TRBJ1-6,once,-,CASSYSLVSPLHF,TGTGCCAGCAGTTACTCGTTAGTTTCACCCCTCCACTTT
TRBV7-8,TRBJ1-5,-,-,CASSDYSNQPQHF,TGTGCCAGCAGCGATTATAGCAATCAGCCCCAGCATTTT
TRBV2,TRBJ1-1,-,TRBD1,CASSAVFRGQGLFGNTEAFF,TGTGCCAGCAGTGCGGTTTTTAGGGGACAGGGGCTTTTCGGTAACACTGAAGCTTTCTTT
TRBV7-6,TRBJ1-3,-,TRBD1,CASSSGQIMSSGNTIYF,TGTGCCAGCAGCTCGGGACAGATCATGAGCTCTGGAAACACCATATATTTT
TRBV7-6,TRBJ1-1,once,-,CASSLRGGGSTEAFF,TGTGCCAGCAGCTTAAGGGGTGGGGGTTCCACTGAAGCTTTCTTT
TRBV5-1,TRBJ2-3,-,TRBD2,CASSLGSGASTDTQYF,TGCGCCAGCAGCCTCGGGAGCGGGGCTAGCACAGATACGCAGTATTTT
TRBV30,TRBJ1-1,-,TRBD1,CAWIAGGRSSTEAFF,TGTGCCTGGATCGCAGGGGGCAGGTCTTCAACTGAAGCTTTCTTT
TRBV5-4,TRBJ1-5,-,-,CASSFWGMGDQPQHF,TGTGCCAGCAGCTTTTGGGGAATGGGGGATCAGCCCCAGCATTTT
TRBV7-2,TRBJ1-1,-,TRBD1,CASSLKAGGRTEAFF,TGTGCCAGCAGCTTAAAGGCAGGGGGGAGAACTGAAGCTTTCTTT
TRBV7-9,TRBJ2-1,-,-,CASSLEREQFF,TGTGCCAGCAGCTTGGAGCGGGAGCAGTTCTTC
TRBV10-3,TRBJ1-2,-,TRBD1,CAILYKTGRGYGYTF,TGTGCCATCCTATATAAGACAGGGAGAGGCTATGGCTACACCTTC
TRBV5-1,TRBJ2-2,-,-,CASSPEGSGELFF,TGCGCCAGCAGCCCTGAGGGGTCCGGGGAGCTGTTTTTT
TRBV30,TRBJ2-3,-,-,CAWNGQISTDTQYF,TGTGCCTGGAACGGACAAATTAGCACAGATACGCAGTATTTT
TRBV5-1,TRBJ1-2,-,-,CASSWGSQNYGYTF,TGCGCCAGCAGCTGGGGCTCGCAGAACTATGGCTACACCTTC
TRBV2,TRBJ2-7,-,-,CASSGRTDSSYEQYF,TGTGCCAGCAGTGGCCGGACCGATAGCTCCTACGAGCAGTACTTC
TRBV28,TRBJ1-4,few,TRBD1,CASSWGQGKGYVEKLFF,TGTGCCAGCAGCTGGGGACAGGGGAAGGGATACGTGGAAAAACTGTTTTTT
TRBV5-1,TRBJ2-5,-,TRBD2,CASSLGLAEKETQYF,TGCGCCAGCAGCTTGGGGCTAGCGGAAAAAGAGACCCAGTACTTC
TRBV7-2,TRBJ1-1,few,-,CASSLRRGVTEAFF,TGTGCCAGCAGCTTACGTAGGGGAGTGACTGAAGCTTTCTTT
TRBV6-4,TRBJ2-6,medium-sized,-,CASSEDNSGANVLTF,TGTGCCAGCAGTGAGGACAACTCTGGGGCCAACGTCCTGACTTTC
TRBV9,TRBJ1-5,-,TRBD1,CASSVTQGPDQPQHF,TGTGCCAGCAGCGTCACACAGGGGCCCGATCAGCCCCAGCATTTT
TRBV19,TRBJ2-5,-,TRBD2,CASSIGLAGGLETQYF,TGTGCCAGTAGTATAGGGCTAGCGGGAGGTCTAGAGACCCAGTACTTC
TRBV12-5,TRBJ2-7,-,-,CASGRTGFHEQYF,TGTGCTAGTGGCAGAACAGGGTTCCACGAGCAGTACTTC
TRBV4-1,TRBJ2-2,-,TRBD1,CASSQGQGVEELFF,TGCGCCAGCAGCCAAGGACAGGGAGTGGAGGAGCTGTTTTTT
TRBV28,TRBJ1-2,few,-,CASSQRPPNYGYTF,TGTGCCAGCAGTCAAAGGCCACCTAACTATGGCTACACCTTC